This T cell receptor beta chain derives from a study of identical twins. Per germline, CDR1 ENHRY and CDR2 SYGVKD. V trimming: 6 bases; J trimming: 0 bases; junction bases outside the gene matches: 13. The CDR3 is made up of 17 amino acids. This clonotype was observed a handful of times. Carrying unique molecular identifiers, the cDNA also gained a universal primer site through template switching. A single record per CDR3 protein comes from TCRdb applying MiXCR to the 5' RACE reads. This sample has a few hundred thousand distinct CDR3 sequences, with approximately 24% found just once. All donors comprised healthy Caucasians. Another study also made use of these data, one on T cells expressing NK-cell markers. That paper states: Several of the donors also had these clonotypes leading their CD3+CD56-NKG2C+ fraction.

The rearrangement links TRBV10-3 to TRBJ2-7; 8 nucleotides agree with TRBD2. Material for sequencing was CD4+ T cells sorted from blood. The TCR originated in a woman under 30 in good health. CDR3 protein: CAIRGLSKAGDSYEQYF. The CDR3 coding sequence is TGTGCCATCAGGGGGCTTTCCAAAGCGGGAGACTCCTACGAGCAGTACTTC.